This T cell receptor (beta chain) was identified in a study of tumor-infiltrating lymphocytes in primary liver carcinoma. CDR1 is MDHEN, CDR2 SYDVKM, per germline. V lost 1 base to trimming and J lost 1 base, with 14 bases between them. This CDR3 is 16 amino acids long. This clonotype was seen repeatedly, ten times or more. What it binds is unknown. Starting from 500 ng of total RNA, TCR beta cDNA was produced with a primer in the constant region. TCR beta libraries came from three nested multiplex PCR rounds using slightly modified ARM-PCR. Amplification in the first two PCR rounds was performed using TRBV1-TRBV30 forward primers and a C-beta reverse primer for 10 cycles each. TCRdb reanalysed the multiplex PCR reads using MiXCR and keeps one entry per CDR3 protein. The table records under 200,000 distinct CDR3 sequences, around three fifths of them present only once. General study points: When set against blood, tumors had a significantly higher top-250-clone fraction (p = 0.039). The use of bulk unsorted samples meant that CD4+ and CD8+ repertoires were not compared.

Blood RNA originated from unsorted whole blood, with germline DNA additionally extracted. Chronic HBV infection affected patients, none of whom had received treatment. This TCR was sampled from a woman aged 55-69 years with primary liver carcinoma and hepatitis B virus infection. Specimen: peripheral blood. The chain recombines TRBV28 with TRBJ2-7, with D perhaps matching TRBD1 or TRBD2 (5 bases each). The CDR3 coding sequence is TGTGCCAGCAGTTTATCTTGGGGGACCCGGTCCTACGAGCAGTACTTC. Translation gives CASSLSWGTRSYEQYF.